The clone carrying this T cell receptor beta chain was seen a handful of times. The table came from immunoSEQ multiplex PCR; TCRdb's copy has only in-frame clones and leaves some out. In the table there are 300,000 or so clones, approximately 90% of which are singletons. The source of the sample is a study of blood T cell repertoires in COVID-19. Study details: The United States, Italy and Spain provided the acute and convalescent COVID-19 samples.

Enrollees, about 18 to 89 years old, lived in roughly 24 US areas. Participant reports of clinical history set cohort assignment. Germline CDR1 is SEHNR and CDR2 is FQNEAQ (reference sequence). J lost 2 bases, V lost 5 bases, and 7 bases had no gene match. The CDR3 has 16 residues. Input material: PBMCs or T cells enriched from blood (not recorded which). This receptor was identified in a woman under 30 who had recovered from COVID-19. The chain uses TRBV7-9 and TRBJ1-5, with TRBD1 matching 9 bases. Here the CDR3 reads CASSLSGQGGNQPQHF. The CDR3 bases are TGTGCCAGCAGCCTGTCGGGACAGGGCGGCAATCAGCCCCAGCATTTT.